These 18 T cell receptor beta chains were sequenced from one sample in a study of control samples from healthy donors and cancer patients (dated by TCRdb to 2018 to 2020). Library construction relied on the immunoSEQ multiplex PCR assay. Here the immuneACCESS table is served through TCRdb, limited to in-frame sequences with V and J called. Missing clones are a known gap in these copies; in checked studies unresolved V genes cover under half, and the rest lacks a known reason. Present in this sample are some 82,000 clones, more than 65% of which were seen just once. The biggest ten clones account for around a tenth of the sample. The source material was PBMCs. These TCRs come from a man aged 60-69 years with head and neck cancer.

The rearrangement links TRBV30 to TRBJ1-4, with D unresolved. This CDR3 comprises 12 residues. Germline-derived CDR1 and CDR2 are GTSNPN and SVGIG (reference sequence). The V gene lost 7 bases and the J gene lost 10 bases, with 16 bases spanning the gap. CDR3 DNA sequence: TGTGCCTCCCCAAACGAGATAGGAAAACTGTTTTTT. It translates to CASPNEIGKLFF.

The chain uses TRBV20-1 and TRBJ2-1, with 8 nucleotides matching TRBD2. Germline V gene data show CDR1 as DFQATT and CDR2 as SNEGSKA (reference sequence). The CDR3 runs to 17 residues. The trim removed 3 bases at V and 5 bases at J, leaving 15 bases unmatched. The CDR3 DNA follows: TGCAGTGCTAGTGACCGGGGAAGCGGGAGTTGGCACAATGAGCAGTTCTTC. Its protein is CSASDRGSGSWHNEQFF.

This clone has a single count. This chain joins TRBV5-1 and TRBJ2-1, with 10 bases identical to TRBD2. Germline CDR1 is SGHRS and CDR2 is YFSETQ. V shed 2 bases, J shed 5 bases, and the junction held 4 bases outside the gene matches. This CDR3 spans 15 amino acids. The CDR3 sequence: CASSFTLAGDNEQFF. CDR3 in DNA: TGCGCCAGCAGCTTCACTCTAGCGGGAGACAATGAGCAGTTCTTC.

This clone has only a few counts. This rearrangement joins TRBV4-2 to TRBJ2-5; no definite D call. V was cut by 4 bases and J by 5 bases, with 14 bases left in between. Per germline, CDR1 LGHNA and CDR2 YNFKEQ. The CDR3 spans 14 residues. CDR3 protein: CASSRSKEAETQYF. CDR3 coding DNA: TGTGCCAGCAGCCGCTCCAAAGAGGCGGAGACCCAGTACTTC.

This chain uses TRBV25-1 with TRBJ2-7, with 8 bases matching TRBD1. CDR1 and CDR2 from the germline V gene are MGHDK and SYGVNS. The CDR3 covers 14 residues. The trim removed 3 bases at V and 3 bases at J, leaving 4 bases unmatched. The CDR3 spells CASSEAGGGYEQYF. CDR3 coding DNA: TGTGCCAGCAGTGAGGCAGGGGGCGGCTACGAGCAGTACTTC.

This clone was counted a single time. The chain combines TRBV28 with TRBJ1-1; TRBD1 might be the D (5 bases). This CDR3 contains 16 residues. Trimming left V 5 bases short and J 0 bases short, with 16 bases between. Germline-derived CDR1 and CDR2 are MDHEN and SYDVKM. CDR3 nucleotides: TGTGCCAGCAGTCCACCGGGACTGCGAATGAACACTGAAGCTTTCTTT. Translated, it gives CASSPPGLRMNTEAFF.

A note on this clone: Mismatch with germline at one junction end may stem from a read error. This sequence joins TRBV4-1 and TRBJ2-3, with D possibly matching TRBD2 (5 bases). The germline CDR1 and CDR2 sequences are MGHRA and YSYEKL. This CDR3 spans 17 amino acids. DNA of the CDR3: TGCGCCACCAGCCGCCCAGGCGGCGGAGGATACACAGATACGCAGTATTTT. Translated, it gives CATSRPGGGGYTDTQYF.

This clone appeared a few times. The chain links TRBV2 to TRBJ2-7, with 13 bases aligning to TRBD2. J gave up 10 bases and V 6 bases, and 12 bases lay outside the gene matches. The CDR3 consists of 15 residues. Germline V gene lookup returns CDR1 SNHLY and CDR2 FYNNEI. In nucleotides, the CDR3 is TGTGCCAGCAGCCCTAGGACTAGCGGGAGTACGTCCCAGTACTTC. As protein: CASSPRTSGSTSQYF.

The chain has TRBV2 and TRBJ2-7; possible D gene TRBD2, 6 bases. The CDR3 covers 15 residues. Trimming removed 5 bases from V and 2 bases from J, with 16 bases in between. The germline V gene encodes CDR1 SNHLY and CDR2 FYNNEI. CDR3 residues: CASSPRLVFPYEQYF. As DNA, the CDR3 is TGTGCCAGCAGTCCTAGACTAGTGTTCCCCTACGAGCAGTACTTC.

Points on this clone: One junction end disagrees with the germline gene, perhaps due to a read error. The DNA for the CDR3 is TGTGCCAGCAGTGCAGGGGTCCGGGGAGCTGTTTTT. This codes for CASSAGVRGAVF. The gene calls are TRBV2 and TRBJ2-2; D might be TRBD1 (6 bases). The germline V gene encodes CDR1 SNHLY and CDR2 FYNNEI. This CDR3 contains 12 residues.

The chain employs TRBV28 and TRBJ1-2, with D hard to call. V was pared by 1 base and J by 4 bases, with 19 bases between. This CDR3 spans 17 amino acids. Germline V gives CDR1 MDHEN, CDR2 SYDVKM. The CDR3 DNA follows: TGTGCCAGCAGTTTATCTAGATTGGGAGGGTACAGCTATGGCTACACCTTC. This codes for CASSLSRLGGYSYGYTF.

The rearrangement links TRBV3-1 (or the pseudogene TRBV3-2) to TRBJ2-5; D uncertain. The CDR3 has 14 residues. Per the germline V gene, CDR1 is LGHDT and CDR2 is YNNKEL (reference sequence). V dropped 1 base and J dropped 5 bases, with 11 bases sitting between them. For the CDR3, the DNA is TGTGCCAGCAGCCAAGTGTGGAGTCCGGAGACCCAGTACTTC. As protein: CASSQVWSPETQYF.

The chain uses TRBV5-4 and TRBJ1-2, with D unclear. Trimming cost V 2 bases and J 6 bases, with 8 bases left between them. The CDR3 spans 12 residues. Germline-derived CDR1 and CDR2 are SGHNT and YYREEE (reference sequence). CDR3 DNA: TGTGCCAGCAGCTTCGGGAGGGATGGCTACACCTTC. Residues: CASSFGRDGYTF. Full variable domain (outside the CDR3, taken from reference TRBV5-4 and TRBJ1-2): ETGVTQSPTHLIKTRGQQVTLRCSSQSGHNTVSWYQQALGQGPQFIFQYYREEENGRGNFPPRFSGLQFPNYSSELNVNALELDDSALYLCASSFGRDGYTFGSGTRLTVV.

This clone was detected many times. This chain connects TRBV25-1 to TRBJ2-7; D may match TRBD1 or TRBD2 (6 bases each). The CDR3 loop spans 15 amino acids. Looked up from germline, CDR1 is MGHDK and CDR2 is SYGVNS. V was clipped by 2 bases and J by 2 bases, with 13 bases between them. The CDR3 loop reads CASSEGGHGTYEQYF. The CDR3 DNA sequence: TGTGCCAGCAGTGAAGGGGGGCACGGGACCTACGAGCAGTACTTC.

This clone came up a few times. The V and J genes are TRBV7-8 and TRBJ2-3; D is uncertain. V gave up 5 bases and J gave up 1 base, with 10 bases separating them. CDR3 size: 14 residues. The germline V gene has CDR1 SGHVS and CDR2 FQNEAQ. CDR3 nucleotides: TGTGCCAGCAGCCCGGAGCTTCGCACAGATACGCAGTATTTT. This sequence encodes CASSPELRTDTQYF.

V is TRBV30 and J is TRBJ1-2; D is unresolved. In germline, CDR1 is GTSNPN, CDR2 SVGIG (reference sequence). CDR3 size: 13 residues. V lost 2 bases and J 3 bases, leaving 10 bases between the germline ends. The CDR3 protein is CAWSPTEDYGYTF. The CDR3 DNA is TGTGCCTGGAGTCCCACAGAGGACTATGGCTACACCTTC. Drawing the rest from reference TRBV30 and TRBJ1-2, the complete variable domain is SQTIHQWPATLVQPVGSPLSLECTVEGTSNPNLYWYRQAAGRGLQLLFYSVGIGQISSEVPQNLSASRPQDRQFILSSKKLLLSDSGFYLCAWSPTEDYGYTFGSGTRLTVV.

The chain joins TRBV2 to TRBJ2-3; TRBD2 matches at 7 bases. V lost 7 bases and J lost 4; bases outside the gene matches: 11. Germline V gene sequence: CDR1 SNHLY, CDR2 FYNNEI. CDR3 length: 15 amino acids. CDR3 residues: CASISPRGGPDTQYF. The CDR3 DNA sequence: TGTGCCAGCATATCACCAAGGGGAGGGCCAGATACGCAGTATTTT.

A single count supports this clone. V is TRBV19 and J is TRBJ2-7; 10 bases map to TRBD2. This CDR3 has 15 residues. The V gene's germline CDR1 is LNHDA and CDR2 SQIVND (reference sequence). V lost 6 bases and J lost 3; bases outside the gene matches: 8. In DNA, the CDR3 is TGTGCCAGTAGCTGGAGTACTAGCGGGATCTACGAGCAGTACTTC. Translation gives CASSWSTSGIYEQYF.